The 15 T cell receptor beta chains below were found in one sample sequenced in a study of T-cell memory formation after mild COVID-19. TCRdb analysed the 5' RACE reads with MiXCR anew, one entry per CDR3 protein. The profile shows more than 70,000 distinct CDR3 sequences, more than 11% of them singletons. Sequenced material: PBMCs or a T cell subset sorted from them (not recorded which). The receptors come from an adult woman who had mild COVID-19 (a few samples of this study predate the infection). Cell type and time point are not known.

This clonotype has only a few counts. The V gene is TRBV7-9, the J gene TRBJ2-5; 10 nucleotides match TRBD2. This CDR3 spans 15 amino acids. Germline V gene data show CDR1 as SEHNR and CDR2 as FQNEAQ (reference sequence). The J segment lost 4 bases and the V segment lost 5 bases, leaving 7 bases of the junction unmatched. The CDR3 DNA is TGTGCCAGCAGCGTAGTAGCGGGAGGTGGAGAGACCCAGTACTTC. Translating it yields CASSVVAGGGETQYF.

This clonotype was detected many times. This chain connects TRBV7-9 to TRBJ2-1; a possible D gene is TRBD2 (6 bases). V lost 2 bases and J 5 bases, leaving 13 bases between the germline ends. The CDR3 runs 15 residues. Germline values: CDR1 SEHNR, CDR2 FQNEAQ (reference sequence). In DNA form, the CDR3 reads TGTGCCAGCAGCTTACCGAAGGGACTGCACAATGAGCAGTTCTTC. Its translation: CASSLPKGLHNEQFF.

The chain combines TRBV4-3 with TRBJ2-3; 12 bases align to TRBD2. The CDR3 sequence is 18 residues long. Germline CDR1 and CDR2: LGHNA and YSLEER. After removal of 0 bases from V and 3 bases from J, the junction contained 7 bases not matched to a gene. The CDR3 bases are TGCGCCAGCAGCCAAGACCCGGGCGGGACTAGCGGGACAGATACGCAGTATTTT. It is translated as CASSQDPGGTSGTDTQYF.

The CDR3 DNA reads TGCAGCGCCATCCCCACGGGCCTCAATGAGCAGTTCTTC. Encoded protein: CSAIPTGLNEQFF. This sequence joins TRBV29-1 and TRBJ2-1; no firm D call. V lost 7 bases to trimming and J lost 6 bases, with 16 bases between them. Germline CDR1 is SQVTM and CDR2 is ANQGSEA. The CDR3 runs 13 residues.

This clonotype has more than one count but fewer than ten. The chain employs TRBV7-3 and TRBJ2-5, with 10 positions matching TRBD2. There are 15 residues in the CDR3. CDR1 and CDR2 (germline): SGHTA, FQGTGA. After removal of 3 bases from V and 4 bases from J, the junction contained 5 bases not matched to a gene. CDR3 protein: CASSFSGGARETQYF. CDR3 bases: TGTGCCAGCAGCTTCAGCGGGGGGGCCCGAGAGACCCAGTACTTC.

This clonotype occurred a few times. The chain uses TRBV25-1 and TRBJ2-7, with 7 nucleotides matching TRBD1. V was clipped by 2 bases and J by 2 bases; unmatched bases: 12. The germline V gene has CDR1 MGHDK and CDR2 SYGVNS. This CDR3 is built from 17 residues. In DNA form, the CDR3 reads TGTGCCAGCAGTGAACGGATGACAGGGATGAGGGCCTACGAGCAGTACTTC. It translates to CASSERMTGMRAYEQYF.

A few counts support this clonotype. The rearrangement uses TRBV12-3 or TRBV12-4 and TRBJ2-1, with 7 bases that match TRBD2. The CDR3 is made up of 15 amino acids. The trim removed 6 bases at V and 8 bases at J, leaving 13 bases unmatched. CDR3 sequence (DNA): TGTGCCAGCAGGATCCGGGACTACCCCTCCCATGAGCAGTTCTTC. It encodes CASRIRDYPSHEQFF.

The rearrangement links TRBV20-1 to TRBJ1-6; the D gene is possibly TRBD1 (5 bases). The CDR3 runs to 15 residues. Per the germline V gene, CDR1 is DFQATT and CDR2 is SNEGSKA (reference sequence). The V and J ends lost 5 bases and 0 bases respectively, with 11 bases between them. The CDR3, as DNA: TGCAGTGCTTGGGGACGGAGCTCCTATAATTCACCCCTCCACTTT. Translating it yields CSAWGRSSYNSPLHF.

CDR3: CASSPPWETGGFEAFF. In nucleotides, the CDR3 is TGTGCCAGCAGCCCCCCATGGGAGACAGGGGGCTTTGAAGCTTTCTTT. The V gene is TRBV7-9, the J gene TRBJ1-1; TRBD1 matches at 10 bases. J lost 7 bases, V lost 5 bases, and 13 bases had no gene match. The CDR3 is made up of 16 amino acids. CDR1 is SEHNR and CDR2 is FQNEAQ in the germline V gene (reference sequence).

This clonotype was observed a handful of times. The chain recombines TRBV12-3 or TRBV12-4 with TRBJ2-1; D ambiguous. The V and J ends lost 5 bases and 5 bases respectively, with 10 bases between them. The CDR3 contains 13 residues. The CDR3 region has the DNA TGTGCCAGCAGTATCGCACTTAACAATGAGCAGTTCTTC. Encoded protein: CASSIALNNEQFF.

V usage is TRBV4-1 and J usage is TRBJ2-1; maybe TRBD1 (6 bases). Between the trimmed V and J ends, which lost 1 base and 9 bases, there was a span of 16 bases. The CDR3 loop spans 15 amino acids. The germline CDR1 and CDR2 sequences are MGHRA and YSYEKL. The CDR3 sequence: CASSQAWAGTPEQFF. DNA for the CDR3: TGCGCCAGCAGCCAAGCTTGGGCAGGGACACCTGAGCAGTTCTTC.

This clonotype was observed a handful of times. The V gene is TRBV7-8, the J gene TRBJ2-1; D unresolved. The ends were cut back, 1 base at V and 8 bases at J, with 15 bases in the middle. Germline V gives CDR1 SGHVS, CDR2 FQNEAQ. The CDR3 totals 15 residues. The chain's CDR3 is CASSLGGTTTHEQFF. CDR3 DNA sequence: TGTGCCAGCAGCTTAGGAGGAACTACCACCCATGAGCAGTTCTTC.

The V call is TRBV4-1, the J call TRBJ2-3, with D perhaps given as TRBD1 or TRBD2 (6 bases each). The ends were cut back, 1 base at V and 0 bases at J, with 17 bases in the middle. The CDR3 has 18 residues. The germline gives CDR1 MGHRA, CDR2 YSYEKL. The DNA for the CDR3 is TGCGCCAGCAGCCAAGCTTTCCAGGGGACTCCCAGCACAGATACGCAGTATTTT. Its translation: CASSQAFQGTPSTDTQYF.

This clonotype was seen only a few times. The rearrangement uses TRBV6-1 and TRBJ2-7, with 9 bases fitting TRBD1. The CDR3 spans 15 residues. V was clipped by 1 base and J by 6 bases; unmatched bases: 7. The germline V gene encodes CDR1 MNHNS and CDR2 SASEGT. The CDR3 protein is CASSEETGGPTEQYF. CDR3 sequence (DNA): TGTGCCAGCAGTGAAGAGACAGGGGGACCGACCGAGCAGTACTTC.

This chain joins TRBV12-3 or TRBV12-4 and TRBJ2-7; 11 bases align to TRBD2. V lost 6 bases, J lost 5 bases, and 9 bases stayed unmatched. The CDR3 spans 15 residues. Here the CDR3 DNA reads TGTGCCAGCAGCCCCACGACTAGCGGGGACCACGAGCAGTACTTC. It specifies CASSPTTSGDHEQYF.